This entry is about one TCR beta chain. Per the authors' pipeline: The authors estimated nucleated cell counts from reference gene primer amplification. TCRdb keeps only in-frame clones here, not all; method: immunoSEQ multiplex PCR. The D gene and trimming were derived from the DNA, and the V and J assignments and clone size from that table. The sample holds some 190,000 clones; roughly nine tenths are singletons and the top ten take around 1.1%. V was pared by 5 bases and J by 5 bases, with 13 bases between. The CDR3 consists of 14 residues. Germline V gene sequence: CDR1 KGHSH, CDR2 LQKENI. The sample is drawn from a study of blood T cell repertoires in COVID-19. Study at large: Samples of COVID-19 (acute and convalescent) were obtained from the United States, Italy and Spain.

The sample comprised peripheral blood. V is TRBV18 and J is TRBJ1-5; tentatively, D is TRBD1 (6 bases). The receptor comes from a man younger than 45 with acute or convalescent COVID-19. CDR3 protein: CASSRTVGDQPQHF. The CDR3 nucleotides read TGTGCCAGCTCAAGGACAGTGGGTGATCAGCCCCAGCATTTT.